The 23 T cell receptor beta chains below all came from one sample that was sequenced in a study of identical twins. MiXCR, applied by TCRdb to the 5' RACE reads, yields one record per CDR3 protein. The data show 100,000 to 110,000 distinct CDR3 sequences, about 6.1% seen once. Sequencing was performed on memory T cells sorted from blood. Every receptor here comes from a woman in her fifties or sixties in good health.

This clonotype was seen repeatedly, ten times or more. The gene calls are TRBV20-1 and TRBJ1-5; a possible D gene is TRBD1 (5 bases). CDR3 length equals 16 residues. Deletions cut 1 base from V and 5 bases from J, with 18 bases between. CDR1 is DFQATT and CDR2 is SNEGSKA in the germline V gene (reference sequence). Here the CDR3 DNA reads TGCAGTGCTAGAGTTTGGGGGACTACTCGCGATCAGCCCCAGCATTTT. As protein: CSARVWGTTRDQPQHF.

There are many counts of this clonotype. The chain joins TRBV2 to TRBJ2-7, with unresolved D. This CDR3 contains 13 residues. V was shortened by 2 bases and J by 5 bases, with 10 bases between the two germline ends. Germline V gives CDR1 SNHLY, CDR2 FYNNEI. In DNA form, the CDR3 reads TGTGCCAGCAGTGAAATCCGGCACGACGAGCAGTACGTC. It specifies CASSEIRHDEQYV.

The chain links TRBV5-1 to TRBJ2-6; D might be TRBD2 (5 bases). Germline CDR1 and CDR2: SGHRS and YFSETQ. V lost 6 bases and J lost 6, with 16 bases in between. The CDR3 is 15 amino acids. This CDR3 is CASTNSRVEANVLTF. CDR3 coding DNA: TGCGCCAGCACCAATTCGAGGGTTGAGGCCAACGTCCTGACTTTC.

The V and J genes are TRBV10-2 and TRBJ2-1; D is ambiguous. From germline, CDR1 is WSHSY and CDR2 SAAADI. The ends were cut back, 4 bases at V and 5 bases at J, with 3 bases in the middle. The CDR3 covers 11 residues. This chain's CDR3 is CASSVDNEQFF. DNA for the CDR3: TGCGCCAGCAGTGTCGACAATGAGCAGTTCTTC.

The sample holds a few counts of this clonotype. Written as DNA, the CDR3 is TGTGCCAGCAGCTTGGTCGGGGGGCGCAACTATGGCTACACCTTC. It encodes CASSLVGGRNYGYTF. The rearrangement uses TRBV5-5 and TRBJ1-2, with a possible D match to TRBD1 (6 bases). Trimming pared 0 bases from V and 2 bases from J, leaving 11 bases between. Germline loops: CDR1 SGHKS, CDR2 YYEKEE (reference sequence). The CDR3 is 15 amino acids. The full variable domain, with the rest looked up from reference TRBV5-5 and TRBJ1-2, is DAGVTQSPTHLIKTRGQQVTLRCSPISGHKSVSWYQQVLGQGPQFIFQYYEKEERGRGNFPDRFSARQFPNYSSELNVNALLLGDSALYLCASSLVGGRNYGYTFGSGTRLTVV.

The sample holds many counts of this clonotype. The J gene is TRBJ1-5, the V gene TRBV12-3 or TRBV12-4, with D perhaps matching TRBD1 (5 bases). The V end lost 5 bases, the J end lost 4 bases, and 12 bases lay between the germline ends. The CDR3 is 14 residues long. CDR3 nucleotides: TGTGCCAGCAGTGGGACGCCAGAAAATCAGCCCCAGCATTTT. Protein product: CASSGTPENQPQHF.

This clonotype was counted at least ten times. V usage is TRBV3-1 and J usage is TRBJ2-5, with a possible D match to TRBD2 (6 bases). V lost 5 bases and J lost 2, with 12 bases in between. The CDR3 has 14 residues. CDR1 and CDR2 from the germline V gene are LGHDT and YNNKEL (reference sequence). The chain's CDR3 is CASSAGIVQETQYF. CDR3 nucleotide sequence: TGTGCCAGCAGCGCGGGAATTGTACAAGAGACCCAGTACTTC.

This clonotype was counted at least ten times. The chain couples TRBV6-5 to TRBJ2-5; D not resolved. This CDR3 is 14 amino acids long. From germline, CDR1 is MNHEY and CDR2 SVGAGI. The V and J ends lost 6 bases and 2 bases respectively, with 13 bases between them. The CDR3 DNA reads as TGTGCCAGCAGGAGCCGGACGGCACAAGAGACCCAGTACTTC. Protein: CASRSRTAQETQYF.

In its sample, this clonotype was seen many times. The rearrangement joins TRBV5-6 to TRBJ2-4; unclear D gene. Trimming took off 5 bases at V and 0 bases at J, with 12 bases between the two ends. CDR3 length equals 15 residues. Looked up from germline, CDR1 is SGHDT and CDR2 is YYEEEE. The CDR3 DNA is TGTGCCAGCAGTTTAACGTGGGCAGCCAAAAACATTCAGTACTTC. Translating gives CASSLTWAAKNIQYF.

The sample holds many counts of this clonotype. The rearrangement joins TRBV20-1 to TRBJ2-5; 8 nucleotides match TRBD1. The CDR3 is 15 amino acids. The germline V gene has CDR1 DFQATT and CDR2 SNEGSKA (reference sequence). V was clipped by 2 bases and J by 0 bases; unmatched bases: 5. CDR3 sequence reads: CSARWDRLYQETQYF. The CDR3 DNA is TGCAGTGCTAGATGGGACAGGTTATACCAAGAGACCCAGTACTTC.

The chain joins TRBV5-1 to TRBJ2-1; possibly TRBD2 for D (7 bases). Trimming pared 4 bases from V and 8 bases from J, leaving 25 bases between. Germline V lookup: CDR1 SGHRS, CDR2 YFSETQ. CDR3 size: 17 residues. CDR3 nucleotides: TGCGCCAGCAGCCTCACTCTACAGGGCGGGAGTCTAGATGAGCAGTTCTTC. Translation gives CASSLTLQGGSLDEQFF.

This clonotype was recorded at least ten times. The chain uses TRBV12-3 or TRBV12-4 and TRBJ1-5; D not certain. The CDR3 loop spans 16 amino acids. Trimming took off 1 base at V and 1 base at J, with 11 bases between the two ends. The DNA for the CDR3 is TGTGCCAGCAGTTTAGGCCCCCGGGAGAGCAATCAGCCCCAGCATTTT. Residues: CASSLGPRESNQPQHF.

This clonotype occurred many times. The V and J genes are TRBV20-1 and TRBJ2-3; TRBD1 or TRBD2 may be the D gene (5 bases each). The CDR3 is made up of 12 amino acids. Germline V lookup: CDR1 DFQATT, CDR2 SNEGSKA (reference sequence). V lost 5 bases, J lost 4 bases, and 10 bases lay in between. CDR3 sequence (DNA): TGCAGTGCTCAGGGAGAGGCAGATACGCAGTATTTT. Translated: CSAQGEADTQYF.

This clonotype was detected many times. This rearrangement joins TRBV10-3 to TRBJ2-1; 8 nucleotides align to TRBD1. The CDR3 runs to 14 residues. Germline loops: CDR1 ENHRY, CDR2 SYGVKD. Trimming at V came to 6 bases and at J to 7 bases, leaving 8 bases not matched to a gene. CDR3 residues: CAIRGQAGGNEQFF. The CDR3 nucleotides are TGTGCCATCAGGGGACAGGCGGGCGGGAATGAGCAGTTCTTC.

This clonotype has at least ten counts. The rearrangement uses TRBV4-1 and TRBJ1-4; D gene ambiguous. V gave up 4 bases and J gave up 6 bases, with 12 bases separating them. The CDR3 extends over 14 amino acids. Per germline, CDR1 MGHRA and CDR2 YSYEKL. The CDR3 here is CASSPSDIDEKLFF. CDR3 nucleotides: TGCGCCAGCAGCCCAAGTGACATCGATGAAAAACTGTTTTTT.

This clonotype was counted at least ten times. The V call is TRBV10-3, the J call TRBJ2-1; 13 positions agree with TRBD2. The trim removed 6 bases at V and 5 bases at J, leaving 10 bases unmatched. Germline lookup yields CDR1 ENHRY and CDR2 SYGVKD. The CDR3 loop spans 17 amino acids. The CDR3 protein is CAIRITSGRGNNNEQFF. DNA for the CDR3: TGTGCCATCAGAATAACTAGCGGGAGGGGTAACAACAATGAGCAGTTCTTC.

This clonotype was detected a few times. CDR3 nucleotide sequence: TGTGCCAGCTCACCACCTAGTTCATTCACAGATACGCAGTATTTT. Translating gives CASSPPSSFTDTQYF. The chain combines TRBV18 with TRBJ2-3; D remains unclear. This CDR3 spans 15 amino acids. Germline lookup yields CDR1 KGHSH and CDR2 LQKENI. V gave up 0 bases and J gave up 2 bases, with 9 bases separating them.

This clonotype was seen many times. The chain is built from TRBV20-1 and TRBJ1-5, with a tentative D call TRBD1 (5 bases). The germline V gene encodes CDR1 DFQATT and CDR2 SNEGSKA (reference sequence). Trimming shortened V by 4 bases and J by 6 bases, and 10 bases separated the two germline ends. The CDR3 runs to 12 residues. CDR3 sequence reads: CSATDGGQPQHF. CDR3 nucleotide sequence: TGCAGTGCTACAGATGGGGGTCAGCCCCAGCATTTT.

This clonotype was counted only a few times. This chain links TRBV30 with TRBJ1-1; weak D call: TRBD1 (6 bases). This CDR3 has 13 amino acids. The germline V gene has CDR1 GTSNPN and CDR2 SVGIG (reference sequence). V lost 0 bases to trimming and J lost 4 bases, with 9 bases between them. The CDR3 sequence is CAWSVRGGTEAFF. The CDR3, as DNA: TGTGCCTGGAGTGTACGAGGGGGCACTGAAGCTTTCTTT.

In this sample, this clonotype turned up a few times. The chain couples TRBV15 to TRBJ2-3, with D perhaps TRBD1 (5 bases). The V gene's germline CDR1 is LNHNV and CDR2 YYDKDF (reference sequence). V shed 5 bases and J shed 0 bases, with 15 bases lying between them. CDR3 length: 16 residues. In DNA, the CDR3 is TGTGCCACCAGCGCCGGGCAGGGCTCGAGCACAGATACGCAGTATTTT. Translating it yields CATSAGQGSSTDTQYF.

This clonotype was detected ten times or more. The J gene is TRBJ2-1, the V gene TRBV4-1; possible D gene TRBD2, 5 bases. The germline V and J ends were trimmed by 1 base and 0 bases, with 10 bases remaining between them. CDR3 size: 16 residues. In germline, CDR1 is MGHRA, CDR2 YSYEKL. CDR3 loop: CASSQGGYSSYNEQFF. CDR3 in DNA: TGCGCCAGCAGCCAAGGCGGGTACAGCTCCTACAATGAGCAGTTCTTC.

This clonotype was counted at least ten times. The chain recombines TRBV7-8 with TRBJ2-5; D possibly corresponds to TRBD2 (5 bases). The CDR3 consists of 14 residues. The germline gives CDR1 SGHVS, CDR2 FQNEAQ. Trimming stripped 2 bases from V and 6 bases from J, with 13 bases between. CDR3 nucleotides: TGTGCCAGCAGCTTAATACTACTCGGGAAGACCCAGTACTTC. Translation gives CASSLILLGKTQYF.

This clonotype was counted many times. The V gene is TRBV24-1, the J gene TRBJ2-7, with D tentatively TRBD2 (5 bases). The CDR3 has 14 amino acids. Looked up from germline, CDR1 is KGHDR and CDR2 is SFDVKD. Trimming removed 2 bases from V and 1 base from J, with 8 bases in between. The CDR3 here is CATSDSGRSYEQYF. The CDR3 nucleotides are TGTGCCACCAGTGATTCGGGGAGATCCTACGAGCAGTACTTC.